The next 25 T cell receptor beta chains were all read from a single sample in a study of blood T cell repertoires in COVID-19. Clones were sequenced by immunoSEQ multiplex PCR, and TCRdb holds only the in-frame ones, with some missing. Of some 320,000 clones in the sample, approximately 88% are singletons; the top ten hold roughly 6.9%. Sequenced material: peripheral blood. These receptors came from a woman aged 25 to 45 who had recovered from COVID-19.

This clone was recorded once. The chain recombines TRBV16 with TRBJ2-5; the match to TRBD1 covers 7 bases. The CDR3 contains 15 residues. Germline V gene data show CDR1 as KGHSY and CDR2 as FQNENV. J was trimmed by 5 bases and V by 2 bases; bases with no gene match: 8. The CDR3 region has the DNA TGTGCCAGCAGCCAACCGACAGGGAAGGGGGAGACCCAGTACTTC. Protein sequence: CASSQPTGKGETQYF. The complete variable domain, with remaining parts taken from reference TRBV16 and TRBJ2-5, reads GEEVAQTPKHLVRGEGQKAKLYCAPIKGHSYVFWYQQVLKNEFKFLISFQNENVFDETGMPKERFSAKCLPNSPCSLEIQATKLEDSAVYFCASSQPTGKGETQYFGPGTRLLVL.

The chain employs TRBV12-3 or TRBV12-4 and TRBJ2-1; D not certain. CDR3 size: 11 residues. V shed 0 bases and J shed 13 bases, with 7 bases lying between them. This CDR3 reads CASSLAAAQFF. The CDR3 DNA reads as TGTGCCAGCAGTTTAGCAGCTGCCCAGTTCTTC.

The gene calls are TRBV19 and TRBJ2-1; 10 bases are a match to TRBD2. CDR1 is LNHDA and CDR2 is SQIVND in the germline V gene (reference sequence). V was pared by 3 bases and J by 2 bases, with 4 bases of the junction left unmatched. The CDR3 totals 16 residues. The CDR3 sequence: CASSMSSGGPYNEQFF. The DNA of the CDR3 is TGTGCCAGTAGTATGAGTAGCGGGGGGCCCTACAATGAGCAGTTCTTC.

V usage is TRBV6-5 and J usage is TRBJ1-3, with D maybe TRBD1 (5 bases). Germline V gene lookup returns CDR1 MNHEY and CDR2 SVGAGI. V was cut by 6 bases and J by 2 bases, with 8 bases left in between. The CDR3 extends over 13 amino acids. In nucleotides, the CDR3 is TGTGCCAGCAGAACAGGTACTGGAAACACCATATATTTT. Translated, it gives CASRTGTGNTIYF.

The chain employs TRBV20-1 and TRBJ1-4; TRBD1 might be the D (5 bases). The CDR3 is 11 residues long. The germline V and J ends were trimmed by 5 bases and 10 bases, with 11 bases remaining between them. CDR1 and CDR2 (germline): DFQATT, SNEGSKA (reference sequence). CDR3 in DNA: TGCAGTGCTTCAGGGTTGGGAAAACTGTTTTTT. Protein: CSASGLGKLFF.

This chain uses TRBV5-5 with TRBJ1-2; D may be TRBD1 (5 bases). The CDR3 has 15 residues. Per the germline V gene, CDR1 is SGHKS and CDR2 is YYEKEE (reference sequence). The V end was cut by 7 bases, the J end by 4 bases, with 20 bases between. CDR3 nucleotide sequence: TGTGCCAGCTACGTCCACAGCGGGGACTTCTATGGCTACACCTTC. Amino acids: CASYVHSGDFYGYTF.

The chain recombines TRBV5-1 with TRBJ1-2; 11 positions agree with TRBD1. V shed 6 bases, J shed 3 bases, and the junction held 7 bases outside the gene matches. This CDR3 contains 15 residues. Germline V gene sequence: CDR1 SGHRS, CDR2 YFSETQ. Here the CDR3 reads CASNKGQGDYYGYTF. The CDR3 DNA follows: TGCGCCAGCAACAAGGGACAGGGGGATTACTATGGCTACACCTTC. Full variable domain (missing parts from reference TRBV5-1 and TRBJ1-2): KAGVTQTPRYLIKTRGQQVTLSCSPISGHRSVSWYQQTPGQGLQFLFEYFSETQRNKGNFPGRFSGRQFSNSRSEMNVSTLELGDSALYLCASNKGQGDYYGYTFGSGTRLTVV.

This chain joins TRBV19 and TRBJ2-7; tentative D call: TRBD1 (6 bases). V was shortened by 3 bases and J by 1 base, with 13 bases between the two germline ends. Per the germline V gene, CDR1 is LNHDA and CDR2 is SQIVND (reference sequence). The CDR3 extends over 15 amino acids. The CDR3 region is CASSIRRTESYEQYF. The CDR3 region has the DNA TGTGCCAGTAGTATTAGGAGGACAGAATCCTACGAGCAGTACTTC.

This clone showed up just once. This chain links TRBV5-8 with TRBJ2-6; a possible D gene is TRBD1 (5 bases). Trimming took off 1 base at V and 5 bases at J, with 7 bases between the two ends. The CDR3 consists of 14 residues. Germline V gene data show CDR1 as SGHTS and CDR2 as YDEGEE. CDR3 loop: CASSLKGRANVLTF. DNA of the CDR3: TGTGCCAGCAGCTTGAAGGGGAGGGCCAACGTCCTGACTTTC.

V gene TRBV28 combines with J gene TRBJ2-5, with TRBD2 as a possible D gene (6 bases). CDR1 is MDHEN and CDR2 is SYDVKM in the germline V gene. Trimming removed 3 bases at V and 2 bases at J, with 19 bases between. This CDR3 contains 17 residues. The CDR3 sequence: CASSLPTRGALQETQYF. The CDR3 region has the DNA TGTGCCAGCAGTTTGCCCACTCGCGGGGCGTTACAAGAGACCCAGTACTTC. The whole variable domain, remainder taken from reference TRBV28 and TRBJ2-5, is DVKVTQSSRYLVKRTGEKVFLECVQDMDHENMFWYRQDPGLGLRLIYFSYDVKMKEKGDIPEGYSVSREKKERFSLILESASTNQTSMYLCASSLPTRGALQETQYFGPGTRLLVL.

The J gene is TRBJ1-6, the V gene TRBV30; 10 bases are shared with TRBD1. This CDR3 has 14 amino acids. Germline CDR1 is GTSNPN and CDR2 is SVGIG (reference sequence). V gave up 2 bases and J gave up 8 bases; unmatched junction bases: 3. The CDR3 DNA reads TGTGCCTGGAGTAGGGGACAGGGGCATTCACCCCTCCACTTT. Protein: CAWSRGQGHSPLHF.

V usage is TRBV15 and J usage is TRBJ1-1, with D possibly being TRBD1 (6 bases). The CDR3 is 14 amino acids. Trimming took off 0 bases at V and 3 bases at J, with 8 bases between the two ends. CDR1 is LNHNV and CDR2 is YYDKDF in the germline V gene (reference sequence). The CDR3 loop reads CATSRDHRDTEAFF. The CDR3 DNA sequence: TGTGCCACCAGCAGAGATCACAGGGACACTGAAGCTTTCTTT.

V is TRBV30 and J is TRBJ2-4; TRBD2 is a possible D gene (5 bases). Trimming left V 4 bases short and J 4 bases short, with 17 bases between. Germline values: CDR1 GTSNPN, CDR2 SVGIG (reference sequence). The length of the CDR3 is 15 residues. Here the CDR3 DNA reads TGTGCCTGGAACGGAGGATTTCGAGGGAAAAACATTCAGTACTTC. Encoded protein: CAWNGGFRGKNIQYF.

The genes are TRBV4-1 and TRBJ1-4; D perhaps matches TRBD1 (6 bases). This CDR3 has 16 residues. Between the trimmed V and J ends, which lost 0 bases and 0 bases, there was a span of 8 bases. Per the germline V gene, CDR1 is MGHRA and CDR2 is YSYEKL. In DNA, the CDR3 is TGCGCCAGCAGCCAAGATGGACAGCCAACTAATGAAAAACTGTTTTTT. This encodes CASSQDGQPTNEKLFF.

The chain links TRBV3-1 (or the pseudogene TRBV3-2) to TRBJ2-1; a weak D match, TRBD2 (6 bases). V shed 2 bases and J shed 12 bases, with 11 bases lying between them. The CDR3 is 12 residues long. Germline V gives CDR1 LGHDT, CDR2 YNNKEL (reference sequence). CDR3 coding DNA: TGTGCCAGCAGCCAACGAGGTAGCGGGCAGTTCTTC. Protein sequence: CASSQRGSGQFF.

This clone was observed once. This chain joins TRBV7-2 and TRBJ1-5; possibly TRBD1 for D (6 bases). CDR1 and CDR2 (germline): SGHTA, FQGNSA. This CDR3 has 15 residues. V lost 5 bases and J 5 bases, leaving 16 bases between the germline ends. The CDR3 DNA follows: TGTGCCAGCAGCCCTAAACAGGGTAGGCATCAGCCCCAGCATTTT. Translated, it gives CASSPKQGRHQPQHF.

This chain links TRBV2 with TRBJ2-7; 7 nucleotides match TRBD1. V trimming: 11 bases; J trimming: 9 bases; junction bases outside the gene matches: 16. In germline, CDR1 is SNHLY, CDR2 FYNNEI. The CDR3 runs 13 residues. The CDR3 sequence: CADRAWAAARQYF. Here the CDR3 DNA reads TGTGCCGACAGGGCATGGGCCGCGGCAAGGCAGTACTTC.

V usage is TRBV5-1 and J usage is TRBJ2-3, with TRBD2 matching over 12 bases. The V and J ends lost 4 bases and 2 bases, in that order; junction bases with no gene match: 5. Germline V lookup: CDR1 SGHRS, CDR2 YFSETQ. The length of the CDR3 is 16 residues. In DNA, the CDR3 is TGCGCCAGCAGCCAACGGACTAGCGGGGACACAGATACGCAGTATTTT. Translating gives CASSQRTSGDTDTQYF.

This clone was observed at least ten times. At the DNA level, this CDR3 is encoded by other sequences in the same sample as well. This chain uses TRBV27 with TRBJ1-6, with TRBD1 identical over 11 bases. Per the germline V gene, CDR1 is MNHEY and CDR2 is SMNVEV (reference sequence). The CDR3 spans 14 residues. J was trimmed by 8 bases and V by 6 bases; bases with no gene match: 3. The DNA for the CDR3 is TGTGCCAGCAGCAGGACAGGGGGCGATTCACCCCTCCACTTT. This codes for CASSRTGGDSPLHF.

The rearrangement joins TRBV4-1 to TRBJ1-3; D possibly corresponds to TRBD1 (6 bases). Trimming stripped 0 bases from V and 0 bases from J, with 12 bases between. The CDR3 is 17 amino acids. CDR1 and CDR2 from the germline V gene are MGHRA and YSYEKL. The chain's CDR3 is CASSQEPDRASGNTIYF. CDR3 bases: TGCGCCAGCAGCCAAGAGCCGGACAGAGCCTCTGGAAACACCATATATTTT.

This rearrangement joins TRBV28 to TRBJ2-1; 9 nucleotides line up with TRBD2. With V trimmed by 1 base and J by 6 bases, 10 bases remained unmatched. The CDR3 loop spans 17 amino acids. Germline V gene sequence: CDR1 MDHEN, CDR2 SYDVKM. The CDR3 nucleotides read TGTGCCAGCAGTTTATCGCTGCGGGGGGGCCCTATCAATGAGCAGTTCTTC. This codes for CASSLSLRGGPINEQFF.

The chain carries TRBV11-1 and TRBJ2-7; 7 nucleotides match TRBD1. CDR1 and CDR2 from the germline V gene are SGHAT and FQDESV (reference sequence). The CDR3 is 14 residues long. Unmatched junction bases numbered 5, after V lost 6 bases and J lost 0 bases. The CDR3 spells CASRTGTDSYEQYF. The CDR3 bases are TGTGCCAGCAGAACCGGGACAGACTCCTACGAGCAGTACTTC.

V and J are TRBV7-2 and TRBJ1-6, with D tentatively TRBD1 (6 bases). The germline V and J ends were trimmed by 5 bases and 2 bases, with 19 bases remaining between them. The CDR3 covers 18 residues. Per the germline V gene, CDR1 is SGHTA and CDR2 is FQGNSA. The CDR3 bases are TGTGCCAGCAGCACCCCCCGGGGGGGGCTACCCTATAATTCACCCCTCCACTTT. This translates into CASSTPRGGLPYNSPLHF.

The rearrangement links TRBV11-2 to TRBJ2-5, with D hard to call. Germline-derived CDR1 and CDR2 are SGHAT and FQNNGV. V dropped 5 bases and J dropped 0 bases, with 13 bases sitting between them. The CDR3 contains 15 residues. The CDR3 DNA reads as TGTGCCAGCAGCCTCACCCTGTCAGACCAAGAGACCCAGTACTTC. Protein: CASSLTLSDQETQYF.

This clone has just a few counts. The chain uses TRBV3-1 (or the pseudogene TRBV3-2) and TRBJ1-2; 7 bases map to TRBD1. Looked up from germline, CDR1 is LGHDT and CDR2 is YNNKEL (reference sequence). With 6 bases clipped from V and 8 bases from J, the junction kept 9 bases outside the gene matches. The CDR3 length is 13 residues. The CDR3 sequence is CASRDRDPGGYTF. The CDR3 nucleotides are TGTGCCAGCAGAGACAGGGATCCCGGAGGCTACACCTTC.